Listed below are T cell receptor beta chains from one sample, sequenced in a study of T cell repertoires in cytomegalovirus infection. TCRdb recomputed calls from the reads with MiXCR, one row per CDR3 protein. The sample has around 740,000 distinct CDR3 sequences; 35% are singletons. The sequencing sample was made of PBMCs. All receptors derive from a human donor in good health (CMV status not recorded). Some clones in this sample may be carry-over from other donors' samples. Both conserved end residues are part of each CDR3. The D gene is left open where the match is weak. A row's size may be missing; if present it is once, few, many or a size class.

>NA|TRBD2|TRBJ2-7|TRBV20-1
CSAWTSGSSEQYF
TGCAGTGCTTGGACTAGCGGGAGTAGCGAGCAGTACTTC
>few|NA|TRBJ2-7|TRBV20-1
CSASGASPSSNEQYF
TGCAGTGCTAGTGGGGCTAGTCCTTCATCAAACGAGCAGTACTTC
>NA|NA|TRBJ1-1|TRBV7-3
CASSSGGRGGRTEAFF
TGTGCCAGCAGCTCTGGTGGTCGGGGCGGGCGCACTGAAGCTTTCTTT
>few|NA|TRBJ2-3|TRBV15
CATSIFSSTDTQYF
TGTGCCACCAGCATTTTCTCTAGCACAGATACGCAGTATTTT
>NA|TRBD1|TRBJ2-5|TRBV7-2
CASSLAGTVGETQYF
TGTGCCAGCAGCTTAGCCGGGACAGTGGGAGAGACCCAGTACTTC
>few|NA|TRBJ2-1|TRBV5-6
CASSLPDTHNEQFF
TGTGCCAGCAGCCTACCGGACACTCACAATGAGCAGTTCTTC
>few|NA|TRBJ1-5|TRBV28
CASSGQTSNQPQHF
TGTGCCAGCAGTGGACAGACTAGCAATCAGCCCCAGCATTTT
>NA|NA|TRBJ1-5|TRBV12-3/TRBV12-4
CASSLRESNQPQHF
TGTGCCAGCAGTTTAAGGGAGAGCAATCAGCCCCAGCATTTT
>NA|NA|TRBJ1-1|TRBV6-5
CANSQVGANTEAFF
TGTGCCAACAGTCAAGTGGGGGCTAACACTGAAGCTTTCTTT
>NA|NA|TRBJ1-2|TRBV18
CASSPDTGLGYTF
TGTGCCAGCTCACCTGACACAGGGCTCGGCTACACCTTC
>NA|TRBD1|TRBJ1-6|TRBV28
CASSSSGTGTSPLHF
TGTGCCAGCAGTTCGTCCGGGACAGGGACCTCACCCCTCCACTTT
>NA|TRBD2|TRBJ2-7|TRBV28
CASSLRDYTYEQYF
TGTGCCAGCAGTCTTCGGGACTATACCTACGAGCAGTACTTC
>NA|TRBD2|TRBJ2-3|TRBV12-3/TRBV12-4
CASRGGLAGGTDTQYF
TGTGCCAGCAGGGGGGGACTAGCGGGGGGCACAGATACGCAGTATTTT
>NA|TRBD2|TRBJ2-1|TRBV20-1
CSAAGSGRYEQFF
TGCAGTGCTGCTGGTAGCGGGAGGTATGAGCAGTTCTTC
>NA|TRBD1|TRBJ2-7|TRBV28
CASTRTGGGSYEQYF
TGTGCCAGCACCAGGACAGGGGGGGGCTCCTACGAGCAGTACTTC
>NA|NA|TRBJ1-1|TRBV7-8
CASSSTDLNTEAFF
TGTGCCAGCAGCTCTACAGACCTGAACACTGAAGCTTTCTTT
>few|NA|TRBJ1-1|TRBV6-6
CASGLFGAFF
TGTGCCAGCGGCCTATTTGGAGCTTTCTTT
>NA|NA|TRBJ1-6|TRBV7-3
CASSLTGTGTNSPLHF
TGTGCCAGCAGCTTAACGGGCACAGGGACCAATTCACCCCTCCACTTT
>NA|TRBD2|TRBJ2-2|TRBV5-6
CASSISGLAGVGNTGELFF
TGTGCCAGCAGCATTAGCGGACTAGCGGGAGTCGGGAACACCGGGGAGCTGTTTTTT
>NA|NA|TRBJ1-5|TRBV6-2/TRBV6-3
CASRDRMNSNQPQHF
TGTGCCAGCAGAGACCGGATGAATAGCAATCAGCCCCAGCATTTT
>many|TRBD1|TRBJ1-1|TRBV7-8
CASSLTGRDTEAFF
TGTGCCAGCAGCTTGACAGGGAGAGACACTGAAGCTTTCTTT
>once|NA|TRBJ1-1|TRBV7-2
CASCPQGPEAFF
TGTGCCAGCTGCCCCCAGGGCCCTGAAGCTTTCTTT
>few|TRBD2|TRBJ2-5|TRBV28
CASNSPGGWKTQYF
TGTGCCAGCAACTCTCCCGGGGGGTGGAAGACCCAGTACTTC
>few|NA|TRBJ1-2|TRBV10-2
CASSESPRNYGYTF
TGCGCCAGCAGTGAGTCCCCACGTAACTATGGCTACACCTTC
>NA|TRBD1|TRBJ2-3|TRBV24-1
CATSDFGDRDSTDTQYF
TGTGCCACCAGTGATTTCGGTGACAGGGACAGCACAGATACGCAGTATTTT
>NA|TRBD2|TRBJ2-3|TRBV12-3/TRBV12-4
CASSLRTSGISSTDTQYF
TGTGCCAGCAGTCTCCGGACTAGCGGGATTTCTAGCACAGATACGCAGTATTTT
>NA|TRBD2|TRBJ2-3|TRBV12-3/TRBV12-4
CASSPTSGGYHTQYF
TGTGCCAGCAGTCCCACTAGCGGGGGCTATCATACGCAGTATTTT
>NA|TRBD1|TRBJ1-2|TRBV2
CATSRTGNGYTF
TGTGCCACCTCAAGGACAGGGAATGGCTACACCTTC
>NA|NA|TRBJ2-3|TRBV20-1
CSAMGGLGTDTQYF
TGCAGTGCTATGGGGGGCTTGGGCACAGATACGCAGTATTTT
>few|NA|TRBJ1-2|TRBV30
CAWIIENYGYTF
TGTGCCTGGATCATAGAGAACTATGGCTACACCTTC
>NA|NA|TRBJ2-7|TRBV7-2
CASSLGLGTYEQYF
TGTGCCAGCAGCTTAGGTCTAGGGACCTACGAGCAGTACTTC
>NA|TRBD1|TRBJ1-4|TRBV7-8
CASSTRTGGPINEKLFF
TGTGCCAGCAGCACCAGGACAGGGGGCCCAATTAATGAAAAACTGTTTTTT
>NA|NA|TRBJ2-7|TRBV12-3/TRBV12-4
CASSLGREIATSYEQYF
TGTGCCAGCAGTTTAGGCAGGGAGATCGCTACCTCCTACGAGCAGTACTTC
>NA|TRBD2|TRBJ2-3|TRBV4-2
CASSQGLAGQLDTQYF
TGTGCCAGCAGCCAAGGGCTAGCGGGACAGTTAGATACGCAGTATTTT
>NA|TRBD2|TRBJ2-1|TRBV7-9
CSSSLASGNDQFF
TGTTCCAGCAGCTTAGCTAGCGGCAATGATCAGTTCTTC
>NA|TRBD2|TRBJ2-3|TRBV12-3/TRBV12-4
CASSLAKGLAGADTQYF
TGTGCCAGCAGTTTAGCTAAAGGACTAGCGGGAGCGGATACGCAGTATTTT
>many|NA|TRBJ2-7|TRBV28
CASSLYDSSYEQYF
TGTGCCAGCAGTTTATATGACAGCTCCTACGAGCAGTACTTC
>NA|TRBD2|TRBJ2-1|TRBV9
CASSVALWAGGYNEQFF
TGTGCCAGCAGCGTAGCTCTGTGGGCGGGAGGGTACAATGAGCAGTTCTTC
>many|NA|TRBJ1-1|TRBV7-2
CASSSSGFGYLNTEAFF
TGTGCCAGCAGCTCTAGTGGGTTCGGTTACTTGAACACTGAAGCTTTCTTT
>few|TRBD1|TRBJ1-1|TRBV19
CASTAGGLTEAFF
TGTGCCAGTACCGCAGGGGGCCTCACTGAAGCTTTCTTT
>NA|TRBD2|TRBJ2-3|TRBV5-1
CASSILTSALPTDTQYF
TGCGCCAGCAGCATCTTGACTAGCGCCCTTCCCACAGATACGCAGTATTTT
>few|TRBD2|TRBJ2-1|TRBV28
CASSSSSSGRNEQFF
TGTGCCAGCAGTTCTTCCTCTAGCGGGAGAAATGAGCAGTTCTTC
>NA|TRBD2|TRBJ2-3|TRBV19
CASSVGLAVSTDTQYF
TGTGCCAGTAGTGTTGGACTAGCGGTTAGCACAGATACGCAGTATTTT
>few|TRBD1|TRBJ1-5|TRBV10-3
CAISQDRANQPQHF
TGTGCCATCAGTCAGGACAGGGCCAATCAGCCCCAGCATTTT
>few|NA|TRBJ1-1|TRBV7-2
CASSARPRENTEAFF
TGTGCCAGCAGCGCACGACCCCGCGAGAACACTGAAGCTTTCTTT